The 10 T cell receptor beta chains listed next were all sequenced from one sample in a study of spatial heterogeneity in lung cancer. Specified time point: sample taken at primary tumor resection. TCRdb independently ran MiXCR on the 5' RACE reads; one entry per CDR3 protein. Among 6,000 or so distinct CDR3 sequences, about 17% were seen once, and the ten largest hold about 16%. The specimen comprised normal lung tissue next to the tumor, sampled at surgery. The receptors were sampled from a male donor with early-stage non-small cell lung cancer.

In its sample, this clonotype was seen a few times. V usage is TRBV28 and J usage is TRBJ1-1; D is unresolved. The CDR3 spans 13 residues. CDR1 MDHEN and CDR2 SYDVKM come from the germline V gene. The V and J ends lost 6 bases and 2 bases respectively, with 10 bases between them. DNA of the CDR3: TGTGCCAGCAGCCATTCACCAAACACTGAAGCTTTCTTT. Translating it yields CASSHSPNTEAFF.

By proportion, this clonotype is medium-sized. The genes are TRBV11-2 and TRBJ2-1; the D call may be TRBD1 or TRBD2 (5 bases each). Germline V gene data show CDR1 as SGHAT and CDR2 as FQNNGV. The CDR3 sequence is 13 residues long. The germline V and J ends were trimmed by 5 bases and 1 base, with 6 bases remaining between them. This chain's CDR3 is CASSEGSYNEQFF. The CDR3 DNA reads TGTGCCAGCAGCGAGGGGTCCTACAATGAGCAGTTCTTC. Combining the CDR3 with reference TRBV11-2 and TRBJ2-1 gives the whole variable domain EAGVAQSPRYKIIEKRQSVAFWCNPISGHATLYWYQQILGQGPKLLIQFQNNGVVDDSQLPKDRFSAERLKGVDSTLKIQPAKLEDSAVYLCASSEGSYNEQFFGPGTRLTVL.

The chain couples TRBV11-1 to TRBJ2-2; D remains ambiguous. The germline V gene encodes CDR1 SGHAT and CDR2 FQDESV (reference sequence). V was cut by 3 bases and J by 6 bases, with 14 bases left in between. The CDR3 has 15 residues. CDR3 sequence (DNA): TGTGCCAGCAGCTTTAGGGCAGAGTTGGCCGGGGAGCTGTTTTTT. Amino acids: CASSFRAELAGELFF.

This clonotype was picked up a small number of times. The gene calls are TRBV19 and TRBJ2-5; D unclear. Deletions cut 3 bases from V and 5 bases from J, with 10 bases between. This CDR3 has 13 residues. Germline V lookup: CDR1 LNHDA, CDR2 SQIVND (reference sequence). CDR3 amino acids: CASSIRVEETQYF. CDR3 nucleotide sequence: TGTGCCAGTAGTATTAGGGTGGAGGAGACCCAGTACTTC.

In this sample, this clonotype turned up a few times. The CDR3 spells CATSDFLAGTTNTGELFF. The DNA of the CDR3 is TGTGCCACCAGTGATTTTCTAGCAGGGACGACGAACACCGGGGAGCTGTTTTTT. The V call is TRBV24-1, the J call TRBJ2-2; D may correspond to TRBD1 or TRBD2 (5 bases each). There are 18 residues in the CDR3. The ends were cut back, 1 base at V and 0 bases at J, with 14 bases in the middle. Germline values: CDR1 KGHDR, CDR2 SFDVKD.

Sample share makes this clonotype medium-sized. The CDR3 spells CASSSKGPTDTQYF. The CDR3 region has the DNA TGTGCCAGCAGTTCCAAGGGCCCCACAGATACGCAGTATTTT. The chain uses TRBV6-5 and TRBJ2-3; D is unclear. Germline lookup yields CDR1 MNHEY and CDR2 SVGAGI. This CDR3 is built from 14 residues. Trimming removed 4 bases from V and 2 bases from J, with 10 bases in between.

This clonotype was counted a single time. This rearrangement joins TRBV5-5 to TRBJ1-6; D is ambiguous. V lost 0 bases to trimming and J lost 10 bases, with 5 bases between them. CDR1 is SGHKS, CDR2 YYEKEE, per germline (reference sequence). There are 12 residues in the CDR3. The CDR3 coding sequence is TGTGCCAGCAGCTTGGCCCTCTCACCCCTCCACTTT. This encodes CASSLALSPLHF.

The CDR3 spells CSARDLAEYNEQFF. DNA for the CDR3: TGCAGTGCTAGAGATCTGGCGGAGTACAATGAGCAGTTCTTC. The chain is built from TRBV20-1 and TRBJ2-1, with unresolved D. Per germline, CDR1 DFQATT and CDR2 SNEGSKA (reference sequence). The ends were cut back, 0 bases at V and 4 bases at J, with 10 bases in the middle. CDR3 length: 14 residues.

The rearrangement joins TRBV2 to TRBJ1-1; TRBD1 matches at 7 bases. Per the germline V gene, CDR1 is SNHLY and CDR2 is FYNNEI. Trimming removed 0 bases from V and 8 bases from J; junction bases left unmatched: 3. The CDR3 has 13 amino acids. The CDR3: CASSEAGTAEAFF. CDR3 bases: TGTGCCAGCAGTGAAGCGGGGACAGCCGAAGCTTTCTTT.

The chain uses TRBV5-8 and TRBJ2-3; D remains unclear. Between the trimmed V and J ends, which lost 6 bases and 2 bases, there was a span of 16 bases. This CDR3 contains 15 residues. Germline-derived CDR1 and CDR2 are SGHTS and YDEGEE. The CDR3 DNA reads TGTGCCAGCAATGGCCGGGCATCCTACACAGATACGCAGTATTTT. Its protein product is CASNGRASYTDTQYF.